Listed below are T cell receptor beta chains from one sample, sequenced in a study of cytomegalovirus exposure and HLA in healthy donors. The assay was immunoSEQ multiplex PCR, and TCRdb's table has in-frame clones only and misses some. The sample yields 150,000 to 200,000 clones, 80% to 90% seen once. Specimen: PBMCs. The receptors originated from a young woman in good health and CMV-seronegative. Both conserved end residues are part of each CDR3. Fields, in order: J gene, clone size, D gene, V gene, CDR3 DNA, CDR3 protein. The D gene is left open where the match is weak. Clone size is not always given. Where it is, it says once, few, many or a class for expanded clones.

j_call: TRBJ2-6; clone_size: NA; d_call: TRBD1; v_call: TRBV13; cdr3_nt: TGTGCCAGCAGCTCCCGGACAGGGGGCGCTGGGGCCAACGTCCTGACTTTC; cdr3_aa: CASSSRTGGAGANVLTF
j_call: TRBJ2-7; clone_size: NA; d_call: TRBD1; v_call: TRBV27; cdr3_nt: TGTGCCAGCAGTCCGTCCCCGGGACAGGCCTCCTACGAGCAGTACTTC; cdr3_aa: CASSPSPGQASYEQYF
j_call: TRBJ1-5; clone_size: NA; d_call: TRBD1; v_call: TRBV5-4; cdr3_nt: TGTGCCAGCAGCTCAGACAGGGGGGTCAATCAGCCCCAGCATTTT; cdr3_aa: CASSSDRGVNQPQHF
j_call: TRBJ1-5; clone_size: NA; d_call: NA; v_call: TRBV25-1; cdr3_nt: TGTGCCAGCAGTGATGGAGGTCAGCCCCAGCATTTT; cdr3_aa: CASSDGGQPQHF
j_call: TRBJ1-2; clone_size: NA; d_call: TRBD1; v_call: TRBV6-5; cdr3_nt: TGTGCCAGCAAACTCGGGACAGTCGGCGGCTACACCTTC; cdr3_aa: CASKLGTVGGYTF
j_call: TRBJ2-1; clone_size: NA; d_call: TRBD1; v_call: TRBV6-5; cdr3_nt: TGTGCCAGCAGTTATGGGACAGGGGGCGGCAATGAGCAGTTCTTC; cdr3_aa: CASSYGTGGGNEQFF
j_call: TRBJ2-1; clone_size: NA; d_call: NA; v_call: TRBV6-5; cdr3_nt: TGTGCCAGCAGTTACAGCCAGGGTATCTATGAGCAGTTCTTC; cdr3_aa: CASSYSQGIYEQFF
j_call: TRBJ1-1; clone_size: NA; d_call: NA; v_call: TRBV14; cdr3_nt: TGTGCCAGCAGCCGTATCGCAGGGGATATCACTGAAGCTTTCTTT; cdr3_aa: CASSRIAGDITEAFF
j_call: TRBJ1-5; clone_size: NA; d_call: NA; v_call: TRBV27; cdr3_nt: TGTGCCAGCAGTTTAGGAGGGAAGGGGCAGCCCCAGCATTTT; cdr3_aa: CASSLGGKGQPQHF
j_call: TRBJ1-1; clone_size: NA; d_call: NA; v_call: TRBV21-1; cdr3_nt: TGTGCCAAGAGGGAGGTAAACACTGAAGCTTTCTTT; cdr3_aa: CAKREVNTEAFF
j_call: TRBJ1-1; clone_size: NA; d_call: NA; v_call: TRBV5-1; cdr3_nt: TGCGCCAGCAGCTTGGGCGGGAAACCGAACACTGAAGCTTTCTTT; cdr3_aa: CASSLGGKPNTEAFF
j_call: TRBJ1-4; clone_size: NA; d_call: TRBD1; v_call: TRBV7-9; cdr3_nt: TGTGCCAGCAGCTCTCCTCGGACAGGGGGAACTAATGAAAAACTGTTTTTT; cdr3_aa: CASSSPRTGGTNEKLFF
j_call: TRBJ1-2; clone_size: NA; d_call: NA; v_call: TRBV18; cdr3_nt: TGTGCCAGCTCACCATCCCTCTATAGCGATGGCTACACCTTC; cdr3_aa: CASSPSLYSDGYTF
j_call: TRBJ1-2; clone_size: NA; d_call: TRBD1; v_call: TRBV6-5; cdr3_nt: TGTGCCAGCAGCCTACAGGGGCGGGGCTATGGCTACACCTTC; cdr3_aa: CASSLQGRGYGYTF
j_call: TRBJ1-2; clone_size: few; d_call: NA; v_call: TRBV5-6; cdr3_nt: TGTGCCAGCAGCCCCCAAGACAGCGCGATCAACTATGGCTACACCTTC; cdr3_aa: CASSPQDSAINYGYTF
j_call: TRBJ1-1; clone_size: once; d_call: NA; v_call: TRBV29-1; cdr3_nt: TGCAGCGCGACGGGGTTTTCGAACACTGAAGCTTTCTTT; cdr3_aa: CSATGFSNTEAFF
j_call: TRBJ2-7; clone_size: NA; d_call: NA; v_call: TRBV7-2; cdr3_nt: TGTGCCAGCAGCTCCTACTCAGGGTGGTACGAGCAGTACTTC; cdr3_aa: CASSSYSGWYEQYF
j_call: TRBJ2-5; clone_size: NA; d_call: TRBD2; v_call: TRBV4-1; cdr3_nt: TGCGCCAGCAGCCAAGGGAGGCTAGCGGGGGGGAGCCAAGAGACCCAGTACTTC; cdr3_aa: CASSQGRLAGGSQETQYF
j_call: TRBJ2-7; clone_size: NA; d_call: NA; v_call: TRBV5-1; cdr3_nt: TGCGCCAGCAGCCTGGTCACAAAATACGAGCAGTACTTC; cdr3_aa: CASSLVTKYEQYF
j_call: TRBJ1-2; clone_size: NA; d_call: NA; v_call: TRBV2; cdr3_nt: TGTGCCACTCGACTCGTCTGGGGCTACACCTTC; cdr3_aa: CATRLVWGYTF
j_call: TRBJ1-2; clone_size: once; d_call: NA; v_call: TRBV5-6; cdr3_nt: TGTGCCAGCAGCTTGGGAGGGAACTATGGCTACACCTTC; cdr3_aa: CASSLGGNYGYTF
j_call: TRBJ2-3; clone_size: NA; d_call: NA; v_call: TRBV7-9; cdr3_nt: TGTGCCAGCAGCTTAGCGGGGGCCACAGATACGCAGTATTTT; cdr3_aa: CASSLAGATDTQYF
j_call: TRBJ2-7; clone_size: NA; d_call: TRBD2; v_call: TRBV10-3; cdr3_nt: TGTGCCATCCAGACACCTTCGATAGCGGGAGGGGCCTACGAGCAGTACTTC; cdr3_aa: CAIQTPSIAGGAYEQYF
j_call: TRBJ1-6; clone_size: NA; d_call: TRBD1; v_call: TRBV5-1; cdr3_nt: TGCGCCAGCAGCCGCGACAGGGTCTCACCCCTCCACTTT; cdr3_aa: CASSRDRVSPLHF
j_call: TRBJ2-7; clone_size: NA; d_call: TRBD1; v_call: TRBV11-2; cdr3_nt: TGTGCCAGCAGCTTAGTCGTGTACAGGGGACACTCCTACGAGCAGTACTTC; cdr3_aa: CASSLVVYRGHSYEQYF
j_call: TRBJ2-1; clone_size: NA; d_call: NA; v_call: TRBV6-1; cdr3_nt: TGTGCCAGCAGTCGCTTCGGGGAAATCGACAATGAGCAGTTCTTC; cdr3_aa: CASSRFGEIDNEQFF
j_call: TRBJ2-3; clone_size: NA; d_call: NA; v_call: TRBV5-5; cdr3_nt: TGTGCCAGCAGCCCCCCAGGGACAGATACGCAGTATTTT; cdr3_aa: CASSPPGTDTQYF
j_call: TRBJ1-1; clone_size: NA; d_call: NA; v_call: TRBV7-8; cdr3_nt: TGTGCCAGCTGCAAGCCGAACACTGAAGCTTTCTTT; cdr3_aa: CASCKPNTEAFF
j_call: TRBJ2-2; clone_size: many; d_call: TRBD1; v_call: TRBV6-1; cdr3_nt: TGTGCCAGCGGTACAGGGGGCGATTACACCGGGGAGCTGTTTTTT; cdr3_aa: CASGTGGDYTGELFF
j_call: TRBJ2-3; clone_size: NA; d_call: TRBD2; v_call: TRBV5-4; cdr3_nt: TGTGCCAGCAGCTTGTCGCGGGGGGGCCCTACGCAGTATTTT; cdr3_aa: CASSLSRGGPTQYF